The 11 T cell receptor beta chains reported below all come from one sample, sequenced in a study of siplizumab effects on memory and regulatory T cells. Produced via immunoSEQ multiplex PCR; TCRdb's table is partial and in-frame only. The sample has about 100,000 clones; less than 95% are singletons. Sequenced sample: non-Treg CD4+ T cells sorted from blood. The origin of the receptors is a human donor in good health.

The CDR3 DNA follows: TGCGCCACCACGACAAGCACTAGCACAGATACGCAGTATTTT. Residues: CATTTSTSTDTQYF. This sequence joins TRBV5-1 and TRBJ2-3; D not certain. Trimming shortened V by 9 bases and J by 0 bases, and 14 bases separated the two germline ends. Germline V CDR1 and CDR2: SGHRS, YFSETQ. The length of the CDR3 is 14 residues.

The chain links TRBV10-1 to TRBJ2-7; 7 bases line up with TRBD2. CDR1 is WNHNN and CDR2 is SYGVQD in the germline V gene (reference sequence). This CDR3 is 14 amino acids long. Germline trimming cut 4 bases from V and 2 bases from J; bases unmatched to any gene: 5. The CDR3 bases are TGCGCCAGCAGTGGACAGCGGGGCACCTACGAGCAGTACTTC. This sequence encodes CASSGQRGTYEQYF.

A single count supports this clone. The rearrangement uses TRBV7-2 and TRBJ2-1; 12 positions match TRBD2. This CDR3 contains 17 residues. With V trimmed by 0 bases and J by 5 bases, 5 bases remained unmatched. Germline V gene data show CDR1 as SGHTA and CDR2 as FQGNSA. In nucleotides, the CDR3 is TGTGCCAGCAGCTTAGCTTCACTAGCGGGAGGAAACAATGAGCAGTTCTTC. It codes for CASSLASLAGGNNEQFF.

For the CDR3, the DNA is TGTGCCAGCAGCCTCTACCACGTAGCAGAATACGAGCAGTACTTC. The encoded protein is CASSLYHVAEYEQYF. This sequence joins TRBV7-6 and TRBJ2-7; D gene unclear. This CDR3 is built from 15 residues. In germline, CDR1 is SGHVS, CDR2 FNYEAQ. Deletions cut 5 bases from V and 4 bases from J, with 18 bases between.

The chain couples TRBV2 to TRBJ2-5; 7 positions agree with TRBD1. Unmatched junction bases numbered 10, after V lost 5 bases and J lost 4 bases. CDR1 is SNHLY, CDR2 FYNNEI, per germline. The CDR3 runs to 15 residues. CDR3 residues: CASSRNNNRGETQYF. The CDR3 nucleotides read TGTGCCAGCAGTCGAAATAATAACAGGGGAGAGACCCAGTACTTC.

The CDR3 sequence: CASSPGTPWAREQFF. The CDR3 nucleotides are TGTGCCAGCAGCCCGGGGACGCCGTGGGCGCGGGAGCAGTTCTTC. The rearrangement uses TRBV7-9 and TRBJ2-1; D tentatively fits TRBD1 or TRBD2 (5 bases each). This CDR3 has 15 residues. CDR1 and CDR2 (germline): SEHNR, FQNEAQ (reference sequence). V dropped 5 bases and J dropped 10 bases, with 21 bases sitting between them. Using reference TRBV7-9 and TRBJ2-1 for the parts outside the CDR3, the full variable domain is DTGVSQNPRHKITKRGQNVTFRCDPISEHNRLYWYRQTLGQGPEFLTYFQNEAQLEKSRLLSDRFSAERPKGSFSTLEIQRTEQGDSAMYLCASSPGTPWAREQFFGPGTRLTVL.

This sequence joins TRBV6-1 and TRBJ2-7; 10 nucleotides agree with TRBD1. CDR3 size: 14 residues. Germline CDR1 MNHNS, CDR2 SASEGT. V trimming: 4 bases; J trimming: 6 bases; junction bases outside the gene matches: 6. The CDR3, as DNA: TGTGCCAGCAGTGCAAGACAGGGGGCAGGCGAGCAGTACTTC. It encodes CASSARQGAGEQYF.

In its sample, this clone was seen once. This chain connects TRBV19 to TRBJ2-2, with D uncertain. The CDR3 spans 13 residues. V was shortened by 6 bases and J by 5 bases, with 10 bases between the two germline ends. Germline values: CDR1 LNHDA, CDR2 SQIVND (reference sequence). The CDR3 DNA sequence: TGTGCCAGTAGCCGATCTAGAACCGGGGAGCTGTTTTTT. Its protein is CASSRSRTGELFF. Supplemented by reference TRBV19 and TRBJ2-2, the full variable domain reads DGGITQSPKYLFRKEGQNVTLSCEQNLNHDAMYWYRQDPGQGLRLIYYSQIVNDFQKGDIAEGYSVSREKKESFPLTVTSAQKNPTAFYLCASSRSRTGELFFGEGSRLTVL.

The J gene is TRBJ1-4, the V gene TRBV15; TRBD1 aligns across 7 bases. The germline CDR1 and CDR2 sequences are LNHNV and YYDKDF (reference sequence). This CDR3 has 15 amino acids. V shed 0 bases, J shed 8 bases, and the junction held 6 bases outside the gene matches. CDR3 sequence: CATSREGGTGEKLFF. CDR3 DNA sequence: TGTGCCACCAGCAGAGAAGGGGGCACTGGGGAAAAACTGTTTTTT. Complete variable domain (other parts from reference TRBV15 and TRBJ1-4): DAMVIQNPRYQVTQFGKPVTLSCSQTLNHNVMYWYQQKSSQAPKLLFHYYDKDFNNEADTPDNFQSRRPNTSFCFLDIRSPGLGDTAMYLCATSREGGTGEKLFFGSGTQLSVL.

The gene calls are TRBV6-5 and TRBJ1-1; no definite D call. The CDR3 consists of 15 residues. The V gene lost 5 bases and the J gene lost 1 base, with 14 bases spanning the gap. Per the germline V gene, CDR1 is MNHEY and CDR2 is SVGAGI. CDR3 loop: CASSKLEDSNTEAFF. The DNA of the CDR3 is TGTGCCAGCAGTAAACTAGAGGACTCGAACACTGAAGCTTTCTTT.

The sample holds one count of this clone. V gene TRBV28 combines with J gene TRBJ1-5; TRBD1 matches at 8 bases. This CDR3 region has 15 residues. The ends lost 1 base at V and 2 bases at J; junction bases unmatched: 1. The germline V gene encodes CDR1 MDHEN and CDR2 SYDVKM. The CDR3 sequence is CASSLSGGGNQPQHF. The CDR3 coding sequence is TGTGCCAGCAGTTTATCAGGGGGCGGCAATCAGCCCCAGCATTTT. The whole variable domain, remainder taken from reference TRBV28 and TRBJ1-5, is DVKVTQSSRYLVKRTGEKVFLECVQDMDHENMFWYRQDPGLGLRLIYFSYDVKMKEKGDIPEGYSVSREKKERFSLILESASTNQTSMYLCASSLSGGGNQPQHFGDGTRLSIL.